The 31 T cell receptor beta chains below were found in one sample sequenced in a study of T cells in Graves' hyperthyroidism and ophthalmopathy. Amplification targeted TCR beta CDR3 regions from RNA transcripts. The study used the HTBI primer set for a first-round RT-PCR of the TCR CDR3. TCRdb used MiXCR to reprocess the multiplex PCR reads, holding one entry per CDR3 protein. The sample gives more than 300,000 distinct CDR3 sequences, approximately 14% of which show up once; approximately 11% is in the top ten. Input material: blood. The receptors stem from a woman aged 55-75 years with Graves' hyperthyroidism.

This chain joins TRBV11-2 and TRBJ2-5; D unclear. V was pared by 5 bases and J by 2 bases, with 9 bases between. This CDR3 region has 13 residues. Germline V lookup: CDR1 SGHAT, CDR2 FQNNGV. The CDR3 loop reads CASSRVGQETQYF. DNA for the CDR3: TGTGCCAGCAGCCGTGTGGGGCAAGAGACCCAGTACTTC.

There are many counts of this clonotype. This chain links TRBV27 with TRBJ1-6; the D is unclear. V was shortened by 4 bases and J by 13 bases, with 11 bases between the two germline ends. The CDR3 is made up of 12 amino acids. Germline assignment: CDR1 MNHEY and CDR2 SMNVEV (reference sequence). In DNA, the CDR3 is TGTGCCAGCAGTTGGTCGGCGGGTCCCCTCCACTTT. This translates into CASSWSAGPLHF.

The rearrangement links TRBV2 to TRBJ2-1, with D tentatively TRBD1 or TRBD2 (5 bases each). The CDR3 covers 14 residues. Trimming removed 2 bases from V and 8 bases from J, with 13 bases in between. Germline-derived CDR1 and CDR2 are SNHLY and FYNNEI. This chain's CDR3 is CASSEIHGDDEQFF. The CDR3, as DNA: TGTGCCAGCAGTGAAATCCACGGGGACGATGAGCAGTTCTTC.

This clonotype was recorded at least ten times. The chain uses TRBV20-1 and TRBJ2-7; 8 positions agree with TRBD2. Germline V gene data show CDR1 as DFQATT and CDR2 as SNEGSKA (reference sequence). V was clipped by 6 bases and J by 5 bases; unmatched bases: 9. The CDR3 covers 13 residues. The CDR3: CSAASGSTDEQYF. CDR3 sequence (DNA): TGCAGTGCGGCGAGCGGGAGCACCGACGAGCAGTACTTC.

This chain joins TRBV9 and TRBJ2-2, with D possibly TRBD2 on 6 matching bases. Germline CDR1 and CDR2: SGDLS and YYNGEE. Deletions cut 0 bases from V and 5 bases from J, with 11 bases between. The CDR3 is 15 residues long. CDR3 sequence: CASSVATGVTGELFF. In DNA, the CDR3 is TGTGCCAGCAGCGTAGCTACGGGGGTTACCGGGGAGCTGTTTTTT. The whole variable domain, remainder taken from reference TRBV9 and TRBJ2-2, is DSGVTQTPKHLITATGQRVTLRCSPRSGDLSVYWYQQSLDQGLQFLIQYYNGEERAKGNILERFSAQQFPDLHSELNLSSLELGDSALYFCASSVATGVTGELFFGEGSRLTVL.

Many counts were recorded for this clonotype. The chain recombines TRBV28 with TRBJ2-5; TRBD2 aligns across 9 bases. CDR3 length equals 15 residues. Unmatched junction bases numbered 5, after V lost 3 bases and J lost 3 bases. Germline V lookup: CDR1 MDHEN, CDR2 SYDVKM. The CDR3 sequence: CASSFTSGWKETQYF. The CDR3 DNA sequence: TGTGCCAGCAGTTTTACTAGCGGGTGGAAAGAGACCCAGTACTTC.

In its sample, this clonotype was seen many times. The chain employs TRBV5-4 and TRBJ2-1; 7 bases map to TRBD2. CDR1 SGHNT and CDR2 YYREEE come from the germline V gene (reference sequence). The length of the CDR3 is 14 residues. Unmatched junction bases numbered 9, after V lost 3 bases and J lost 9 bases. CDR3 nucleotides: TGTGCCAGCAGCTGGCGCGGGAGCAGGGCTGAGCAGTTCTTC. Protein product: CASSWRGSRAEQFF.

This clonotype was counted many times. The genes are TRBV2 and TRBJ1-2; the D is unclear. This CDR3 spans 16 amino acids. Germline-derived CDR1 and CDR2 are SNHLY and FYNNEI. V lost 6 bases and J 0 bases, leaving 17 bases between the germline ends. The DNA of the CDR3 is TGTGCCAGCAGCGTTAACAGCCGAATGACTAACTATGGCTACACCTTC. Its protein product is CASSVNSRMTNYGYTF. The variable domain in full, completed from reference TRBV2 and TRBJ1-2, reads EPEVTQTPSHQVTQMGQEVILRCVPISNHLYFYWYRQILGQKVEFLVSFYNNEISEKSEIFDDQFSVERPDGSNFTLKIRSTKLEDSAMYFCASSVNSRMTNYGYTFGSGTRLTVV.

The J gene is TRBJ1-6, the V gene TRBV6-2 or TRBV6-3, with TRBD1 as a possible D gene (5 bases). V shed 7 bases and J shed 9 bases, with 19 bases lying between them. The CDR3 is 15 amino acids. Germline assignment: CDR1 MNHEY and CDR2 SVGEGT. The CDR3 here is CASTPGGRIGSPLHF. CDR3 DNA sequence: TGTGCCAGCACCCCCGGGGGGAGAATTGGTTCACCCCTCCACTTT.

The table lists this clonotype with a few counts. This chain uses TRBV5-8 with TRBJ1-5; a weak D match, TRBD1 (5 bases). CDR1 is SGHTS and CDR2 is YDEGEE in the germline V gene. CDR3 length equals 14 residues. Deletions cut 4 bases from V and 4 bases from J, with 12 bases between. For the CDR3, the DNA is TGTGCCAGCAGCCCAGGGAGGGGAAATCAGCCCCAGCATTTT. This gives the protein CASSPGRGNQPQHF. Using reference TRBV5-8 and TRBJ1-5 for the parts outside the CDR3, the full variable domain is EAGVTQSPTHLIKTRGQQATLRCSPISGHTSVYWYQQALGLGLQFLLWYDEGEERNRGNFPPRFSGRQFPNYSSELNVNALELEDSALYLCASSPGRGNQPQHFGDGTRLSIL.

With regard to this clonotype: Just one base apart from a much larger clone, this may be a read error. The genes are TRBV2 and TRBJ2-1; 7 nucleotides agree with TRBD2. This CDR3 comprises 15 residues. The germline gives CDR1 SNHLY, CDR2 FYNNEI. Written as DNA, the CDR3 is TGTGACTCCCGCGTCGGGAGGAGCTCCTACAATGAGCAGTTCTTC. It encodes CDSRVGRSSYNEQFF.

J is TRBJ2-7 and V is TRBV7-2, with a possible D match to TRBD2 (6 bases). Trimming left V 5 bases short and J 7 bases short, with 18 bases between. The germline gives CDR1 SGHTA, CDR2 FQGNSA. CDR3 length: 14 residues. The CDR3 DNA sequence: TGTGCCAGCAGCAAGTCCCGGCCCGCGGGGGAGCAGTACTTC. Its translation is CASSKSRPAGEQYF.

This clonotype turned up a few times. V gene TRBV19 combines with J gene TRBJ1-1; unclear D gene. Trimming removed 4 bases at V and 8 bases at J, with 14 bases between. The germline CDR1 and CDR2 sequences are LNHDA and SQIVND (reference sequence). CDR3 length equals 13 residues. CDR3 protein: CASSTDPGGEAFF. The CDR3, as DNA: TGTGCCAGTAGTACAGACCCAGGTGGAGAAGCTTTCTTT.

CDR3 sequence (DNA): TGTGCCAGCAGCCCGGGGGGAGGGAATTCACCCCTCCACTTT. Its translation: CASSPGGGNSPLHF. V usage is TRBV5-6 and J usage is TRBJ1-6, with D possibly being TRBD1 (5 bases). V lost 4 bases to trimming and J lost 7 bases, with 12 bases between them. There are 14 residues in the CDR3. CDR1 is SGHDT and CDR2 is YYEEEE in the germline V gene.

The rearrangement links TRBV12-5 to TRBJ2-7; 9 bases map to TRBD1. There are 14 residues in the CDR3. V was clipped by 6 bases and J by 5 bases; unmatched bases: 8. Germline V gene sequence: CDR1 LGHNT, CDR2 FRNRAP. CDR3 region: CASGLGQGTDEQYF. DNA of the CDR3: TGTGCTAGTGGCCTGGGACAGGGAACCGACGAGCAGTACTTC.

This clonotype has more than one count but fewer than ten. The chain carries TRBV7-2 and TRBJ1-5; TRBD1 agrees at 12 bases. In germline, CDR1 is SGHTA, CDR2 FQGNSA. The V and J ends lost 5 bases and 6 bases, in that order; junction bases with no gene match: 5. The CDR3 contains 15 residues. This CDR3 is CASSTGQGAAQPQHF. As DNA, the CDR3 is TGTGCCAGCAGCACGGGACAGGGGGCCGCTCAGCCCCAGCATTTT.

This clonotype was recorded at least ten times. This chain uses TRBV20-1 with TRBJ2-1; maybe TRBD2 (5 bases). The CDR3 covers 13 residues. CDR1 DFQATT and CDR2 SNEGSKA come from the germline V gene (reference sequence). V was clipped by 1 base and J by 9 bases, with 13 bases between them. The chain's CDR3 is CSARALSGGEQFF. The DNA for the CDR3 is TGCAGTGCTAGAGCTTTGAGCGGTGGTGAGCAGTTCTTC.

The rearrangement joins TRBV5-1 to TRBJ2-3; perhaps TRBD2 as D (6 bases). CDR1 and CDR2 (germline): SGHRS, YFSETQ. The CDR3 has 14 amino acids. The V and J ends lost 4 bases and 2 bases respectively, with 11 bases between them. CDR3 coding DNA: TGCGCCAGCAGCCCGGGACTGCACACAGATACGCAGTATTTT. Protein product: CASSPGLHTDTQYF. Full variable domain (rest looked up from reference TRBV5-1 and TRBJ2-3): KAGVTQTPRYLIKTRGQQVTLSCSPISGHRSVSWYQQTPGQGLQFLFEYFSETQRNKGNFPGRFSGRQFSNSRSEMNVSTLELGDSALYLCASSPGLHTDTQYFGPGTRLTVL.

This clonotype was counted a few times. The chain couples TRBV18 to TRBJ2-3, with TRBD2 matching over 8 bases. This CDR3 region has 17 residues. Germline loops: CDR1 KGHSH, CDR2 LQKENI. V dropped 0 bases and J dropped 0; count of bases not matched to a gene: 5. CDR3 loop: CASSPPGSGASTDTQYF. In DNA, the CDR3 is TGTGCCAGCTCACCACCTGGTAGCGGGGCAAGCACAGATACGCAGTATTTT. The full variable domain, its missing parts supplied by reference TRBV18 and TRBJ2-3, is NAGVMQNPRHLVRRRGQEARLRCSPMKGHSHVYWYRQLPEEGLKFMVYLQKENIIDESGMPKERFSAEFPKEGPSILRIQQVVRGDSAAYFCASSPPGSGASTDTQYFGPGTRLTVL.

The chain carries TRBV19 and TRBJ1-2; the match to TRBD1 covers 9 bases. This CDR3 has 13 amino acids. Germline CDR1 is LNHDA and CDR2 is SQIVND (reference sequence). J lost 2 bases, V lost 11 bases, and 6 bases had no gene match. CDR3 DNA: TGTGCCCCCGGGGACAGGGAAAACTATGGCTACACCTTC. Amino acids: CAPGDRENYGYTF.

This clonotype was observed a few times. CDR3 nucleotide sequence: TGTGCCAGCAGTTACTTGAGGGGGCACGAGCAGTACTTC. Translation gives CASSYLRGHEQYF. The chain carries TRBV6-5 and TRBJ2-7, with 7 bases that match TRBD1. CDR1 MNHEY and CDR2 SVGAGI come from the germline V gene. The length of the CDR3 is 13 residues. V trimming: 1 base; J trimming: 5 bases; junction bases outside the gene matches: 2.

This clonotype has a count of ten or more. CDR3 nucleotides: TGTGCCAGCAACCAACTAGCGGTCCGAAATGGGGGTGAGCAGTTCTTC. Protein sequence: CASNQLAVRNGGEQFF. The chain carries TRBV2 and TRBJ2-1; 8 bases map to TRBD2. Trimming at V came to 7 bases and at J to 9 bases, leaving 17 bases not matched to a gene. The CDR3 length is 16 residues. CDR1 SNHLY and CDR2 FYNNEI come from the germline V gene.

This clonotype showed up many times. This chain joins TRBV28 and TRBJ1-4, with 8 nucleotides matching TRBD1. J was trimmed by 2 bases and V by 2 bases; bases with no gene match: 4. CDR1 and CDR2 from the germline V gene are MDHEN and SYDVKM. The CDR3 has 16 residues. CDR3 nucleotides: TGTGCCAGCAGTTTACAGGGGGCCGGGACTAATGAAAAACTGTTTTTT. Encoded protein: CASSLQGAGTNEKLFF.

This clonotype was seen a handful of times. The V gene is TRBV4-1, the J gene TRBJ2-5, with D perhaps matching TRBD1 or TRBD2 (5 bases each). With 0 bases removed from V and 5 bases from J, the gap between germline ends came to 16 bases. This CDR3 is 16 amino acids long. The germline gives CDR1 MGHRA, CDR2 YSYEKL. The CDR3 loop is CASSQERGLEGETQYF. DNA for the CDR3: TGCGCCAGCAGCCAAGAGCGAGGACTCGAGGGGGAGACCCAGTACTTC.

This clonotype was counted ten times or more. The chain is built from TRBV18 and TRBJ2-3, with D hard to call. Per germline, CDR1 KGHSH and CDR2 LQKENI. The CDR3 is 14 residues long. V gave up 0 bases and J gave up 7 bases, with 11 bases separating them. The DNA for the CDR3 is TGTGCCAGCTCACCACCGGCTCTGGCCTATACGCAGTATTTT. Protein product: CASSPPALAYTQYF.

Only one count was recorded for this clonotype. This chain connects TRBV20-1 to TRBJ2-3; D might be TRBD1 (5 bases). Germline lookup yields CDR1 DFQATT and CDR2 SNEGSKA (reference sequence). This CDR3 contains 14 residues. With 0 bases removed from V and 6 bases from J, the gap between germline ends came to 13 bases. The CDR3 loop reads CSARDKSGWDTQYF. The CDR3, as DNA: TGCAGTGCTAGAGATAAGTCAGGGTGGGATACGCAGTATTTT.

This clonotype showed up many times. The rearrangement links TRBV24-1 to TRBJ2-5; D unclear. This CDR3 has 13 amino acids. V lost 9 bases, J lost 1 base, and 11 bases lay in between. Germline values: CDR1 KGHDR, CDR2 SFDVKD. This CDR3 is CATRGSPQETQYF. CDR3 sequence (DNA): TGTGCCACCCGTGGAAGTCCCCAAGAGACCCAGTACTTC.

J is TRBJ2-7 and V is TRBV18; D uncertain. This CDR3 has 14 amino acids. Germline V gives CDR1 KGHSH, CDR2 LQKENI. V was shortened by 0 bases and J by 4 bases, with 10 bases between the two germline ends. CDR3 DNA: TGTGCCAGCTCACCACCGAGTACCAAATACGAGCAGTACTTC. Its protein product is CASSPPSTKYEQYF.

This clonotype was recorded at least ten times. An end of the junction does not agree with germline; a read error may underlie this. V and J are TRBV7-2 and TRBJ2-7, with 7 positions matching TRBD2. Germline lookup yields CDR1 SGHTA and CDR2 FQGNSA. The CDR3 sequence is 14 residues long. CDR3 sequence reads: CASSLGGSGYEQYF. CDR3 nucleotide sequence: TGTGCCAGCAGTTTAGGCGGGAGTGGGTACGAGCAGTACTTC.

J is TRBJ1-5 and V is TRBV19; D is uncertain. The length of the CDR3 is 12 residues. V lost 7 bases and J 4 bases, leaving 8 bases between the germline ends. The germline V gene encodes CDR1 LNHDA and CDR2 SQIVND (reference sequence). CDR3 protein: CASKAENQPQHF. In DNA, the CDR3 is TGTGCCAGTAAGGCAGAAAATCAGCCCCAGCATTTT. Looking up the rest from reference TRBV19 and TRBJ1-5 gives the full variable domain: DGGITQSPKYLFRKEGQNVTLSCEQNLNHDAMYWYRQDPGQGLRLIYYSQIVNDFQKGDIAEGYSVSREKKESFPLTVTSAQKNPTAFYLCASKAENQPQHFGDGTRLSIL.

This clonotype came up many times. The V gene is TRBV12-5, the J gene TRBJ2-7; D could derive from TRBD1 or TRBD2 (6 bases each). Germline V lookup: CDR1 LGHNT, CDR2 FRNRAP. The CDR3 totals 21 residues. The V end lost 1 base, the J end lost 2 bases, and 30 bases lay between the germline ends. The CDR3 spells CASGLEPPAGDSPFVPYEQYF. The CDR3 region has the DNA TGTGCTAGTGGTTTGGAACCCCCCGCAGGGGACTCACCCTTTGTTCCCTACGAGCAGTACTTC.